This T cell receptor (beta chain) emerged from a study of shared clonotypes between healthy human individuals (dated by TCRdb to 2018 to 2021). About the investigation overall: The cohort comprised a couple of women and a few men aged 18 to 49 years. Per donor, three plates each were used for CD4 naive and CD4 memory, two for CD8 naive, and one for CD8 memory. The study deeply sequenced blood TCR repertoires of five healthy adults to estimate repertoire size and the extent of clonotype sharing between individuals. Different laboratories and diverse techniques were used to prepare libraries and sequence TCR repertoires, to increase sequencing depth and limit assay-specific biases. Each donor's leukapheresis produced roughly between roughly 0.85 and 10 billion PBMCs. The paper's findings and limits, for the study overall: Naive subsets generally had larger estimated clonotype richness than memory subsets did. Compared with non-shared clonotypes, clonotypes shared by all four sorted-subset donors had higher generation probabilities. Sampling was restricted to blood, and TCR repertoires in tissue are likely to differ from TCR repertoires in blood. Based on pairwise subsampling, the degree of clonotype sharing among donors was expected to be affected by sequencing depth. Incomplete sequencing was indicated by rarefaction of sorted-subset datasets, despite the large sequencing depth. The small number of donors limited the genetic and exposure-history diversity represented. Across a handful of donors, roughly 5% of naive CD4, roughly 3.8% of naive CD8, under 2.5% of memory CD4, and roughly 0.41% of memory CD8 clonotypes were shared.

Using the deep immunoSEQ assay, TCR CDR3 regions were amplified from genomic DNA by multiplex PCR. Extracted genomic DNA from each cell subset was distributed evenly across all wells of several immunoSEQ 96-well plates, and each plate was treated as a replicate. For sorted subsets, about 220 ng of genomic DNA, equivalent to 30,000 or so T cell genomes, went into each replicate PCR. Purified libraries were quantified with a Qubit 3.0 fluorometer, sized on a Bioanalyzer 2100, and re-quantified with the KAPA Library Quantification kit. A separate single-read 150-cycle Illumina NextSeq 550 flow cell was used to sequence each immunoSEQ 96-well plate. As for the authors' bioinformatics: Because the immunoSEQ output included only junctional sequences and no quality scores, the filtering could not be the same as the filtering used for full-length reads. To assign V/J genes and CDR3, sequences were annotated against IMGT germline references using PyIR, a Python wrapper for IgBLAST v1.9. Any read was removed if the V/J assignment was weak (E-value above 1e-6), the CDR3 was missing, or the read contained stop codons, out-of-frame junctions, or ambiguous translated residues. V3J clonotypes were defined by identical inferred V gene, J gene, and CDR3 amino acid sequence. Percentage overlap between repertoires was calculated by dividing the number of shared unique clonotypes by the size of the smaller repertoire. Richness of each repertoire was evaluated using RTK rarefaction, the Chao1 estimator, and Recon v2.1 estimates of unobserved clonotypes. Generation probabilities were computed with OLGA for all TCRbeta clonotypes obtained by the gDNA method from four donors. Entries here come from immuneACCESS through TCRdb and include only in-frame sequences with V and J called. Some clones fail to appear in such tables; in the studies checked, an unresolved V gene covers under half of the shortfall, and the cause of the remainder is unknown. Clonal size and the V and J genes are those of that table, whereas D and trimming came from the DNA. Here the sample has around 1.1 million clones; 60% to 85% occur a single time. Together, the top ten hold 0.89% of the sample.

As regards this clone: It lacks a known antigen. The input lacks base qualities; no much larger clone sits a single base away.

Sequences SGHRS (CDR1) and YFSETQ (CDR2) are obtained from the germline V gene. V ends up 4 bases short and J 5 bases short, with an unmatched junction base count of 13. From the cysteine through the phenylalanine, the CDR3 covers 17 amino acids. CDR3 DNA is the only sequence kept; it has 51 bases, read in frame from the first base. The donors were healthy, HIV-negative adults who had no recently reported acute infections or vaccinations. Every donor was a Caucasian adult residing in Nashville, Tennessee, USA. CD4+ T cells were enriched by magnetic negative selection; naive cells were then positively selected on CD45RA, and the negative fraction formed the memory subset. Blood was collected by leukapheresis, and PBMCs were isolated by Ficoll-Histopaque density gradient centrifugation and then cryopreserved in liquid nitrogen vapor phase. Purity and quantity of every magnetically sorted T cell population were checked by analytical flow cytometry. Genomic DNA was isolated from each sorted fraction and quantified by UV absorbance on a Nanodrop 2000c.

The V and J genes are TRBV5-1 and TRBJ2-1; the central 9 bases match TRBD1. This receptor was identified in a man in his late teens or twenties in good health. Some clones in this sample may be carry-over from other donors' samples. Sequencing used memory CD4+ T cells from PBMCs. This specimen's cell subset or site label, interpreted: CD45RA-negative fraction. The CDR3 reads CASSRLPGQGMNNEQFF. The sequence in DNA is TGCGCCAGCAGCCGTCTCCCGGGACAGGGAATGAACAATGAGCAGTTCTTC.